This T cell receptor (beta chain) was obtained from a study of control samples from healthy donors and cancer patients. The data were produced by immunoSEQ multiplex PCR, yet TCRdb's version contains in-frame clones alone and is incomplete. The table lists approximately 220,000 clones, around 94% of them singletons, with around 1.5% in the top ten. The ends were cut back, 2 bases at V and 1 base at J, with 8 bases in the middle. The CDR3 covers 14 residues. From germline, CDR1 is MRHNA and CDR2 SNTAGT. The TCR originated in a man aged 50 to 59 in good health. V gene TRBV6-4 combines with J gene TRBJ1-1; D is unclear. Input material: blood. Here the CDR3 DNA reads TGTGCCAGCAGTGACGGTCTTGGGAACACTGAAGCTTTCTTT. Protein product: CASSDGLGNTEAFF.